The entry that follows covers one T cell receptor (beta chain) sequence. Its antigen remains unknown. The PCR had 60 Vbeta and 13 Jbeta primers. Sequenced by immunoSEQ multiplex PCR; TCRdb stores in-frame clones only, minus some. The sample has about 180,000 clones; around 82% are singletons. The data derive from a study of cytomegalovirus exposure and HLA in healthy donors. Looking at the study overall: Caucasian-associated ancestry cluster membership applied to around 80% of over 350 genotyped donors.

This CDR3 region has 15 residues. Looked up from germline, CDR1 is SGHVS and CDR2 is FQNEAQ. With V trimmed by 1 base and J by 7 bases, 9 bases remained unmatched. The study's findings and limits: In a later analysis, parvovirus B19, influenza, CMV and Epstein-Barr virus appeared linked to several top co-occurrence clusters.

This chain joins TRBV7-8 and TRBJ1-2; 7 bases line up with TRBD1. The source material was PBMCs. The sequence came from a man aged 55 to 70 in good health and CMV-seronegative. CDR3 DNA sequence: TGTGCCAGCAGCTTAGTAGGGACAGCCCACGGTGGCTACACCTTC. Translated, it gives CASSLVGTAHGGYTF.